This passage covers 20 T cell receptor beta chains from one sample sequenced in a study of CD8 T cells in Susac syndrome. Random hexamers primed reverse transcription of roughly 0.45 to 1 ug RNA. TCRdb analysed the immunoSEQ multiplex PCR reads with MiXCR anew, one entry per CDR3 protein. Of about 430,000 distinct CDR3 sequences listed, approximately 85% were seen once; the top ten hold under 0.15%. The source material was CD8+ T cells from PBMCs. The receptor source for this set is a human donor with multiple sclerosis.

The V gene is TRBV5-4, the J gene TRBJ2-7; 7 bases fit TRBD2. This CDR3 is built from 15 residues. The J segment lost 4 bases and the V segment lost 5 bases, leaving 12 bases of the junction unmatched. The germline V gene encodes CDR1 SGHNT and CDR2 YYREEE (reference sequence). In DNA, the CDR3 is TGTGCCAGCAGGCCCGCTAGCGGCCCTATGTACGAGCAGTACTTC. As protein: CASRPASGPMYEQYF.

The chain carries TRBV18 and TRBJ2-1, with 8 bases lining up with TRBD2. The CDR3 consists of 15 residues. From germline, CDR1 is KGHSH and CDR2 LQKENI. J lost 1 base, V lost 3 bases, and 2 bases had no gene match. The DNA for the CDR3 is TGTGCCAGCTCACCCGGGACTAGGTCCTACAATGAGCAGTTCTTC. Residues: CASSPGTRSYNEQFF.

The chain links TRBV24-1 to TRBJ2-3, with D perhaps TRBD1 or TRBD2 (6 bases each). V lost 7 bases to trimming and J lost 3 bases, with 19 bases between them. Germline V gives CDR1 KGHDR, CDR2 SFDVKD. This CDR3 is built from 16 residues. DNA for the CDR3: TGTGCCACCAGAACCTTCAGGGGAGGCGTGACAGATACGCAGTATTTT. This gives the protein CATRTFRGGVTDTQYF.

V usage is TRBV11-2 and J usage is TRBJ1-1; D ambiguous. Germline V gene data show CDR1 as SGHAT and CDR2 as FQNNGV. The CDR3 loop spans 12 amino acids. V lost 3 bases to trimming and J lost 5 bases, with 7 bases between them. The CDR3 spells CASSFTATEAFF. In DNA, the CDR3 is TGTGCCAGCAGCTTTACAGCTACTGAAGCTTTCTTT.

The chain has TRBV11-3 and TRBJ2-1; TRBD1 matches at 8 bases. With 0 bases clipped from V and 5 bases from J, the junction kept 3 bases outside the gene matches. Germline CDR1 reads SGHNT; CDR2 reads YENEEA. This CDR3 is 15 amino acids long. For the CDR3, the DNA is TGTGCCAGCAGCTTAGAACTGACAGGGGACAATGAGCAGTTCTTC. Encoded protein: CASSLELTGDNEQFF.

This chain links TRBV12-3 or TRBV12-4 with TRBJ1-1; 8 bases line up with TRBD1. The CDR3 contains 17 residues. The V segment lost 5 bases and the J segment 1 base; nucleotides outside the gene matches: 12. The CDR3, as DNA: TGTGCCAGCAGTCCCCGACGAGAACAGGGGGGGAACACTGAAGCTTTCTTT. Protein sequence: CASSPRREQGGNTEAFF.

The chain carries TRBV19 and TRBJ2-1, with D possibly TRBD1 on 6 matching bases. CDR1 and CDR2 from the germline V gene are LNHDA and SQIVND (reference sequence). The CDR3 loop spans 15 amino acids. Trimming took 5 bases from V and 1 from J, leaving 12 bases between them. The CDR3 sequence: CASSQTGQSYNEQFF. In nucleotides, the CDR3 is TGTGCCAGTAGTCAGACAGGCCAATCCTACAATGAGCAGTTCTTC. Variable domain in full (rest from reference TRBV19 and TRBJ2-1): DGGITQSPKYLFRKEGQNVTLSCEQNLNHDAMYWYRQDPGQGLRLIYYSQIVNDFQKGDIAEGYSVSREKKESFPLTVTSAQKNPTAFYLCASSQTGQSYNEQFFGPGTRLTVL.

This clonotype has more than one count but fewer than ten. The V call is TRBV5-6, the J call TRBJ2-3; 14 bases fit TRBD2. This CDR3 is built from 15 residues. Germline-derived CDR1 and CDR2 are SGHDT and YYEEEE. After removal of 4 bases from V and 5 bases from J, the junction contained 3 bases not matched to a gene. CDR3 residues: CASSLGTSGRDTQYF. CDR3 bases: TGTGCCAGCAGCCTAGGGACTAGCGGGAGAGATACGCAGTATTTT.

The chain's CDR3 is CATSQPTSLGTGELFF. For the CDR3, the DNA is TGTGCCACCAGTCAACCAACTAGCTTGGGTACCGGGGAGCTGTTTTTT. The gene calls are TRBV24-1 and TRBJ2-2, with D possibly matching TRBD2 (6 bases). The length of the CDR3 is 16 residues. Trimming removed 6 bases from V and 5 bases from J, with 18 bases in between. The germline CDR1 and CDR2 sequences are KGHDR and SFDVKD.

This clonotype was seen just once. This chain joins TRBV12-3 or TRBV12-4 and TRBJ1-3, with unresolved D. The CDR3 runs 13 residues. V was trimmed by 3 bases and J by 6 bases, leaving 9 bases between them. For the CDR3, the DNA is TGTGCCAGCAGTTTCGGCCCTGAAAACACCATATATTTT. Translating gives CASSFGPENTIYF.

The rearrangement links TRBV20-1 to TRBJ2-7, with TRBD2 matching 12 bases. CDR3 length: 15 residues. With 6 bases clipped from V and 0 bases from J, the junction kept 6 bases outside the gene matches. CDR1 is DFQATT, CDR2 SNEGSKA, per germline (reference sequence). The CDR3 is CSARLAGDVSYEQYF. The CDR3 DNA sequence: TGCAGTGCAAGACTAGCGGGAGACGTCTCCTACGAGCAGTACTTC.

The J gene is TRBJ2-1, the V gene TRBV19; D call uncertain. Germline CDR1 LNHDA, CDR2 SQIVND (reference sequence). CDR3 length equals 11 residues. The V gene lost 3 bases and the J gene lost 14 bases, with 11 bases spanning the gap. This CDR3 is CASSIEARKFF. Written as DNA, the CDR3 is TGTGCCAGTAGTATTGAGGCTAGGAAGTTCTTC.

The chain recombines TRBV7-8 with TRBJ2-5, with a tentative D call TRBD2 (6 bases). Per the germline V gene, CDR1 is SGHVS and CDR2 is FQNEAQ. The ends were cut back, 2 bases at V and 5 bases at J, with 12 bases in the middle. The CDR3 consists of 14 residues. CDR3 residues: CASSLSFGGETQYF. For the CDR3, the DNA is TGTGCCAGCAGCTTATCTTTCGGAGGGGAGACCCAGTACTTC.

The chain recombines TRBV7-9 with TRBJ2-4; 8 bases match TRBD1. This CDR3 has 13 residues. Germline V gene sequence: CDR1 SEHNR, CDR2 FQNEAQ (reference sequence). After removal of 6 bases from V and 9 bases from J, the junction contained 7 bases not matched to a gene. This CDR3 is CASSSLQGGIQYF. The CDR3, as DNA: TGTGCCAGCAGTTCCCTACAGGGGGGCATTCAGTACTTC.

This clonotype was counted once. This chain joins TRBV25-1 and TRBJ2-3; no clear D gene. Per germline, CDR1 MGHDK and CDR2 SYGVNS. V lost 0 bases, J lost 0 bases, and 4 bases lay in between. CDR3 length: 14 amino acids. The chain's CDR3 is CASSEYRSTDTQYF. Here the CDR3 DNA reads TGTGCCAGCAGTGAATACAGGAGCACAGATACGCAGTATTTT.

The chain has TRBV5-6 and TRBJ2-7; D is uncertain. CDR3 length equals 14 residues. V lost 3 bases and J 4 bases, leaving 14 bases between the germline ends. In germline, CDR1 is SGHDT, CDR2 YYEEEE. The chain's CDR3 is CASSWTKGPYEQYF. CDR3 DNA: TGTGCCAGCAGCTGGACGAAGGGCCCTTACGAGCAGTACTTC. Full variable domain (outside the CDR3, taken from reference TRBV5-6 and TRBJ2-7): DAGVTQSPTHLIKTRGQQVTLRCSPKSGHDTVSWYQQALGQGPQFIFQYYEEEERQRGNFPDRFSGHQFPNYSSELNVNALLLGDSALYLCASSWTKGPYEQYFGPGTRLTVT.

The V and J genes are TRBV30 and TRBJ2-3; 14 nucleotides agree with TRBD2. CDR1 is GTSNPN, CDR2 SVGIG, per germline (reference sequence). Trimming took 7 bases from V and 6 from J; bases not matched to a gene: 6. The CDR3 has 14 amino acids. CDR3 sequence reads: CASGLAGVGDTQYF. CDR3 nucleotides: TGTGCCTCGGGACTAGCGGGGGTTGGTGATACGCAGTATTTT.

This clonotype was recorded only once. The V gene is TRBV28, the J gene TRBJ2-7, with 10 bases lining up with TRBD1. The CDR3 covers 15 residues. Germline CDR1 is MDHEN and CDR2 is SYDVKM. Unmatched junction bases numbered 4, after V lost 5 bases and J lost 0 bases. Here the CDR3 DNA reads TGTGCCAGCAGTGGGACAGGGGCAGGCTCCTACGAGCAGTACTTC. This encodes CASSGTGAGSYEQYF.

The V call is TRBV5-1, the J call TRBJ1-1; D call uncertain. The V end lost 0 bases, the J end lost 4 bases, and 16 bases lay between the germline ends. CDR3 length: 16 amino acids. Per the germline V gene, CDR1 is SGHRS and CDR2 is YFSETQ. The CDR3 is CASSLASAPLITEAFF. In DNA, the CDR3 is TGCGCCAGCAGCTTGGCCTCAGCTCCTCTGATCACTGAAGCTTTCTTT.

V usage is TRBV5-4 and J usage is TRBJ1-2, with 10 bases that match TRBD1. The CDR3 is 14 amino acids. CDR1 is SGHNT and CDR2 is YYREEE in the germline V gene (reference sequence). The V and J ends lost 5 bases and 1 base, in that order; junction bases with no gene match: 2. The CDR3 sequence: CASRWTGGNYGYTF. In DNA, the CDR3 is TGTGCCAGCAGGTGGACAGGGGGTAACTATGGCTACACCTTC.